This entry lists 25 T cell receptor beta chains sequenced from one sample in a study of post-analysis software for immune sequencing data. Overall study findings and caveats: TRBV5-6, TRBV5-1 and TRBV20-1 were among five TRBV segments more frequent in patients than controls.

Antigens of these TCRs are unknown. Libraries were made from TCR beta cDNA, and they carried unique molecular identifiers. TCRdb itself ran the PCR reads through MiXCR, one entry per CDR3 protein. The table has roughly 700,000 distinct CDR3 sequences, roughly 29% seen once. Sequencing was performed on blood. Receptors originate from a girl between 10 and 17 years old with multiple sclerosis.

As regards this clonotype: The final CDR3 position lacks the conserved phenylalanine or tryptophan, pointing to a likely read error. The rearrangement links TRBV10-3 to TRBJ1-1, with a weak D call TRBD1 (5 bases). Germline V gene data show CDR1 as ENHRY and CDR2 as SYGVKD. Trimming took off 3 bases at V and 10 bases at J, with 12 bases between the two ends. This CDR3 comprises 12 residues. Written as DNA, the CDR3 is TGTGCCATCAGTGACAGGGAGTACGGAGCTTTCCTT. This encodes CAISDREYGAFL.

This clonotype was counted a few times. V is TRBV28 and J is TRBJ2-5; perhaps D is TRBD1 or TRBD2 (5 bases each). Germline V gene lookup returns CDR1 MDHEN and CDR2 SYDVKM. V was clipped by 5 bases and J by 1 base, with 17 bases between them. The CDR3 extends over 16 amino acids. The CDR3 region is CASSPSSGGAQETQYF. The CDR3 DNA reads as TGTGCCAGCAGTCCATCAAGTGGGGGAGCCCAAGAGACCCAGTACTTC.

This clonotype was seen a few times. This chain joins TRBV6-6 and TRBJ2-1, with TRBD2 identical over 7 bases. Germline CDR1 reads MNHNY; CDR2 reads SVGAGI (reference sequence). V lost 11 bases and J lost 7; bases outside the gene matches: 2. The CDR3 sequence is 10 residues long. The CDR3: CAAAGNEQFF. In DNA, the CDR3 is TGTGCCGCAGCGGGGAATGAGCAGTTCTTC.

Worth noting for this clonotype: A much larger clone differs from this one at a single base, so this may be a read error. The V call is TRBV29-1, the J call TRBJ2-1, with 7 bases identical to TRBD2. CDR3 length: 15 residues. Germline-derived CDR1 and CDR2 are SQVTM and ANQGSEA. CDR3 protein: CSVDRLARIYKEQFF. CDR3 nucleotides: TGCAGCGTTGATCGACTAGCTAGGATCTACAAGGAGCAGTTCTTC.

This clonotype was counted a few times. J is TRBJ2-5 and V is TRBV5-5; TRBD1 matches 12 bases. CDR3 size: 17 residues. Germline loops: CDR1 SGHKS, CDR2 YYEKEE (reference sequence). Unmatched junction bases numbered 11, after V lost 4 bases and J lost 4 bases. The CDR3 protein is CASSRSLGTGGRETQYF. CDR3 sequence (DNA): TGTGCCAGCAGCCGAAGTTTGGGGACAGGGGGCCGAGAGACCCAGTACTTC.

This chain connects TRBV12-3 or TRBV12-4 to TRBJ2-2, with D perhaps TRBD2 (6 bases). Trimming left V 5 bases short and J 6 bases short, with 22 bases between. This CDR3 is 17 amino acids long. CDR3 protein: CASSRPTRRGLAGELFF. For the CDR3, the DNA is TGTGCCAGCAGTCGCCCCACCCGTCGGGGACTCGCCGGGGAGCTGTTTTTT.

This rearrangement joins TRBV28 to TRBJ2-5, with D maybe TRBD2 (5 bases). The DNA end favors TRBJ2-7, so the J call may be wrong. The CDR3 is made up of 15 amino acids. The germline gives CDR1 MDHEN, CDR2 SYDVKM. In DNA, the CDR3 is TGTGCCAGCAGCCCTTCGGGGTGGAGCGGCTACGAGCAGTACTTC. This codes for CASSPSGWSGYEQYF.

V is TRBV20-1 and J is TRBJ2-5; 11 bases are shared with TRBD2. This CDR3 contains 16 residues. The V segment lost 1 base and the J segment 7 bases; nucleotides outside the gene matches: 11. Germline V lookup: CDR1 DFQATT, CDR2 SNEGSKA (reference sequence). CDR3 bases: TGCAGTGCTAGAGGGATCCTAGCGGGGGGCCTGGGGACCCAGTACTTC. This translates into CSARGILAGGLGTQYF.

This clonotype was observed a few times. The rearrangement uses TRBV6-1 and TRBJ2-3; possibly TRBD1 for D (6 bases). Germline V gene data show CDR1 as MNHNS and CDR2 as SASEGT. The CDR3 is 12 residues long. V shed 5 bases and J shed 11 bases, with 14 bases lying between them. The CDR3 bases are TGTGCCAGCAGTCCCGGACAGATCTTGCAGTATTTT. Translating it yields CASSPGQILQYF.

The genes are TRBV29-1 and TRBJ2-7; D is unresolved. From germline, CDR1 is SQVTM and CDR2 ANQGSEA. There are 14 residues in the CDR3. Trimming pared 2 bases from V and 3 bases from J, leaving 14 bases between. The CDR3 DNA follows: TGCAGCGTTGAAAACCGGACGGAAGGCTACGAGCAGTACTTC. This encodes CSVENRTEGYEQYF.

The chain links TRBV7-2 to TRBJ1-1; D is unresolved. The CDR3 consists of 13 residues. The V end was cut by 5 bases, the J end by 7 bases, with 14 bases between. Looked up from germline, CDR1 is SGHTA and CDR2 is FQGNSA. CDR3 in amino acids: CASSPSGGLEAFF. The CDR3 nucleotides read TGTGCCAGCAGCCCCTCCGGAGGACTTGAAGCTTTCTTT.

This clonotype has a handful of counts. This chain links TRBV7-8 with TRBJ2-7; tentatively, D is TRBD1 (5 bases). From germline, CDR1 is SGHVS and CDR2 FQNEAQ. V shed 1 base and J shed 0 bases, with 16 bases lying between them. The CDR3 has 17 residues. The DNA for the CDR3 is TGTGCCAGCAGCTTAGGAGTGATGGACATACACTCCTACGAGCAGTACTTC. Protein: CASSLGVMDIHSYEQYF. Combining the CDR3 with reference TRBV7-8 and TRBJ2-7 gives the whole variable domain GAGVSQSPRYKVAKRGQDVALRCDPISGHVSLFWYQQALGQGPEFLTYFQNEAQLDKSGLPSDRFFAERPEGSVSTLKIQRTQQEDSAVYLCASSLGVMDIHSYEQYFGPGTRLTVT.

This clonotype was recorded a few times. The genes are TRBV5-4 and TRBJ2-5; D is unresolved. The CDR3 runs to 12 residues. CDR1 is SGHNT and CDR2 is YYREEE in the germline V gene (reference sequence). Trimming shortened V by 10 bases and J by 2 bases, and 12 bases separated the two germline ends. The CDR3 DNA is TGTGCCTTCGCGGACCCTCAAGAGACCCAGTACTTC. It codes for CAFADPQETQYF.

The rearrangement links TRBV5-1 to TRBJ2-1; no firm D call. V was trimmed by 0 bases and J by 7 bases, leaving 8 bases between them. CDR3 length: 13 amino acids. Germline-derived CDR1 and CDR2 are SGHRS and YFSETQ. The CDR3 region has the DNA TGCGCCAGCAGCTTGGGAATCGCGAATGAGCAGTTCTTC. It translates to CASSLGIANEQFF.

The V gene is TRBV5-5, the J gene TRBJ1-5, with D possibly TRBD1 on 6 matching bases. Per germline, CDR1 SGHKS and CDR2 YYEKEE (reference sequence). This CDR3 has 19 amino acids. Trimming pared 4 bases from V and 2 bases from J, leaving 25 bases between. In DNA form, the CDR3 reads TGTGCCAGCAGCCCGGAGGGGACACAAACTCTATGGGGCAATCAGCCCCAGCATTTT. Its protein product is CASSPEGTQTLWGNQPQHF. Together with reference TRBV5-5 and TRBJ1-5, the CDR3 gives the full variable domain: DAGVTQSPTHLIKTRGQQVTLRCSPISGHKSVSWYQQVLGQGPQFIFQYYEKEERGRGNFPDRFSARQFPNYSSELNVNALLLGDSALYLCASSPEGTQTLWGNQPQHFGDGTRLSIL.

This clonotype was seen a handful of times. The chain is built from TRBV29-1 and TRBJ1-2; D unresolved. CDR3 length: 11 residues. Germline V gives CDR1 SQVTM, CDR2 ANQGSEA. V lost 0 bases to trimming and J lost 8 bases, with 7 bases between them. CDR3 DNA: TGCAGCGTTGAAGATCGGGCGGGCTACACCTTC. Protein product: CSVEDRAGYTF. Variable domain in full (rest from reference TRBV29-1 and TRBJ1-2): SAVISQKPSRDICQRGTSLTIQCQVDSQVTMMFWYRQQPGQSLTLIATANQGSEATYESGFVIDKFPISRPNLTFSTLTVSNMSPEDSSIYLCSVEDRAGYTFGSGTRLTVV.

This clonotype was observed once. V gene TRBV28 combines with J gene TRBJ2-1, with D unclear. CDR3 length equals 14 residues. Trimming removed 3 bases from V and 5 bases from J, with 11 bases in between. Germline V CDR1 and CDR2: MDHEN, SYDVKM. The CDR3 region has the DNA TGTGCCAGCAGTTTCCGCTTCTTGGACAATGAGCAGTTCTTC. The encoded protein is CASSFRFLDNEQFF. The complete variable domain, with remaining parts taken from reference TRBV28 and TRBJ2-1, reads DVKVTQSSRYLVKRTGEKVFLECVQDMDHENMFWYRQDPGLGLRLIYFSYDVKMKEKGDIPEGYSVSREKKERFSLILESASTNQTSMYLCASSFRFLDNEQFFGPGTRLTVL.

This clonotype was observed a handful of times. CDR3 nucleotides: TGCGCCAGCAGCTCATATTATCCGAACAGGGACGAGCAGTACTTC. It encodes CASSSYYPNRDEQYF. The chain links TRBV5-1 to TRBJ2-7, with D perhaps TRBD1 (6 bases). CDR1 and CDR2 (germline): SGHRS, YFSETQ. V was shortened by 3 bases and J by 5 bases, with 18 bases between the two germline ends. The CDR3 consists of 15 residues.

This chain connects TRBV6-5 to TRBJ1-1; unclear D gene. CDR3 length: 11 residues. CDR1 and CDR2 from the germline V gene are MNHEY and SVGAGI. Trimming took 7 bases from V and 6 from J, leaving 9 bases between them. CDR3 bases: TGTGCCAGCACCAACGGGGCTGAAGCTTTCTTT. Protein sequence: CASTNGAEAFF.

In its sample, this clonotype was seen a few times. This chain uses TRBV10-3 with TRBJ2-7; the match to TRBD2 covers 10 bases. V trimming: 3 bases; J trimming: 6 bases; junction bases outside the gene matches: 23. Per the germline V gene, CDR1 is ENHRY and CDR2 is SYGVKD. This CDR3 is 20 amino acids long. The CDR3 is CAISDAGGSFNSGRMGEQYF. The DNA for the CDR3 is TGTGCCATCAGTGACGCTGGAGGGAGTTTCAATAGCGGGAGGATGGGCGAGCAGTACTTC.

A note on this clonotype: Sequence at one end of the junction differs from germline and may be a read error. V gene TRBV28 combines with J gene TRBJ2-3; TRBD1 agrees at 12 bases. This CDR3 contains 16 residues. Germline assignment: CDR1 MDHEN and CDR2 SYDVKM. The CDR3 DNA sequence: TGTGCCAGCAGTCGCTCCGGGACAGGGGGCACAGGTACGCAGTATTTT. Translated, it gives CASSRSGTGGTGTQYF.

This clonotype was observed a few times. This rearrangement joins TRBV10-3 to TRBJ2-5; D unresolved. The CDR3 contains 14 residues. Trimming shortened V by 1 base and J by 0 bases, and 6 bases separated the two germline ends. CDR1 ENHRY and CDR2 SYGVKD come from the germline V gene. CDR3 in amino acids: CAISEWSYQETQYF. In DNA, the CDR3 is TGTGCCATCAGTGAGTGGAGCTACCAAGAGACCCAGTACTTC.

In the case of this clonotype: A much larger clone lies a single base off, so this may be a read error. This CDR3 fails to terminate in the conserved phenylalanine or tryptophan, so it likely reflects a read error. V usage is TRBV4-3 and J usage is TRBJ2-1; TRBD2 is a possible D gene (6 bases). Looked up from germline, CDR1 is LGHNA and CDR2 is YSLEER. V was shortened by 0 bases and J by 3 bases, with 15 bases between the two germline ends. This CDR3 is built from 17 residues. The DNA of the CDR3 is TGCGCCAGCAGCCAAGAGTCCGGGGCCGGGGGCTACAATGAGCAGTTCTTA. Translating gives CASSQESGAGGYNEQFL.

The V gene is TRBV5-6, the J gene TRBJ2-4, with D possibly TRBD1 on 5 matching bases. The CDR3 consists of 15 residues. Trimming stripped 4 bases from V and 0 bases from J, with 11 bases between. From germline, CDR1 is SGHDT and CDR2 YYEEEE. Written as DNA, the CDR3 is TGTGCCAGCAGCCCGACGACAGCAGCCAAAAACATTCAGTACTTC. Its protein product is CASSPTTAAKNIQYF.

The sample holds a few counts of this clonotype. This chain uses TRBV20-1 with TRBJ2-5, with 10 positions matching TRBD2. Per the germline V gene, CDR1 is DFQATT and CDR2 is SNEGSKA (reference sequence). The CDR3 is 14 amino acids. J lost 1 base, V lost 7 bases, and 6 bases had no gene match. The CDR3 DNA reads as TGCAGTGTCCCAGGACTAGCGGTCCAAGAGACCCAGTACTTC. It is translated as CSVPGLAVQETQYF.